This paragraph reports one T cell receptor (beta chain). Its antigen is not known. The data were taken from a study of beta chain features in type 1 diabetes. General observations from the study: Reads derived from cDNA could over-represent cells showing high TCR expression. For TCRB rearrangement, an influence of HLA type remained unresolved here. For patients, the naive, central memory and Treg TCRB repertoires appeared more alike than for healthy donors.

Trimming stripped 0 bases from V and 7 bases from J, with 10 bases between. Germline CDR1 reads SQVTM; CDR2 reads ANQGSEA. The CDR3 has 12 amino acids. The whole isolated RNA underwent reverse transcription, so sequencing captured expressed TCRB transcripts. The table came from immunoSEQ multiplex PCR; TCRdb's copy has only in-frame clones and leaves some out. Of around 330,000 clones detected, approximately 10% appear once; the ten largest clones hold around 0.015%. The source material was naive CD4+ T cells from blood. This receptor was taken from a woman in her 30s in good health. The V and J genes are TRBV29-1 and TRBJ2-7, with D perhaps TRBD1 (6 bases). The CDR3 sequence is CSVEEDRREQYF. CDR3 sequence (DNA): TGCAGCGTTGAAGAGGACAGAAGGGAGCAGTACTTC.